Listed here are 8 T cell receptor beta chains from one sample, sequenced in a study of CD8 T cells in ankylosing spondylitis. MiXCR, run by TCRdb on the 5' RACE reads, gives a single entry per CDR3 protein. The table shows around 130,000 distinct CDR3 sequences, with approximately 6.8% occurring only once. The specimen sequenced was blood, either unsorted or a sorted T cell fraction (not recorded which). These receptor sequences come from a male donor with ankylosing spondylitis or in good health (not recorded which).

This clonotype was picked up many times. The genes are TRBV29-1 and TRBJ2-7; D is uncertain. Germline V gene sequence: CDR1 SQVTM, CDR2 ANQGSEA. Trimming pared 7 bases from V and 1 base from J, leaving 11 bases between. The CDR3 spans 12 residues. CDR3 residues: CSGGEGSYEQYF. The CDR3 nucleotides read TGCAGCGGAGGCGAAGGGTCCTACGAGCAGTACTTC.

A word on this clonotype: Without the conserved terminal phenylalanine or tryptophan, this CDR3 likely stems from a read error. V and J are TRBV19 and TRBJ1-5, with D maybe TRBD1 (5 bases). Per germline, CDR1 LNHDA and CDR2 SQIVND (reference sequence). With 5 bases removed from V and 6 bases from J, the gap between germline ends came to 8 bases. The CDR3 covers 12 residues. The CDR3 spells CASSGAGQPQHH. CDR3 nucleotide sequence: TGTGCCAGTAGTGGGGCCGGTCAGCCCCAGCATCAT.

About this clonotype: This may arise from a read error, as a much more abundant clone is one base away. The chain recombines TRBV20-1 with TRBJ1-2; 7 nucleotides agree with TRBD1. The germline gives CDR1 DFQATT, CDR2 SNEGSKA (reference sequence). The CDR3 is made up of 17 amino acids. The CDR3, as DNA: TGCAGTGCTAGAGATCTCGTGGGAGGGGGCGAGGGCTATGGCTCCACCTTC. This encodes CSARDLVGGGEGYGSTF.

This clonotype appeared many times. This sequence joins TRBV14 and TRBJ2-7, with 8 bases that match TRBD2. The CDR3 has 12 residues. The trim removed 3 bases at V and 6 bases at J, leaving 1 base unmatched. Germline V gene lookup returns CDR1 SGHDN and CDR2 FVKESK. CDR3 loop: CASSHGRGEQYF. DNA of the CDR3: TGTGCCAGCAGCCACGGGAGGGGCGAGCAGTACTTC. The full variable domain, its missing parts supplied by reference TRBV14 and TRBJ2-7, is EAGVTQFPSHSVIEKGQTVTLRCDPISGHDNLYWYRRVMGKEIKFLLHFVKESKQDESGMPNNRFLAERTGGTYSTLKVQPAELEDSGVYFCASSHGRGEQYFGPGTRLTVT.

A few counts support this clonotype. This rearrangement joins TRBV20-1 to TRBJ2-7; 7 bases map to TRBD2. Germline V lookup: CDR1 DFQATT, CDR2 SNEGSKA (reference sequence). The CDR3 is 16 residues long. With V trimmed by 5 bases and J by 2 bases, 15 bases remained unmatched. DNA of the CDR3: TGCAGTGCTCACCTCGCCTCTAGCGGTGACACCTACGAGCAGTACTTC. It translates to CSAHLASSGDTYEQYF.

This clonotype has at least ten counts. The CDR3 nucleotides read TGTGCCAGCAGCCGAGATACTAGCGGGGGGGCCCACGAGCAGTACTTC. This encodes CASSRDTSGGAHEQYF. The chain has TRBV5-6 and TRBJ2-7; 13 bases are shared with TRBD2. This CDR3 is built from 16 residues. Germline V gene sequence: CDR1 SGHDT, CDR2 YYEEEE. The ends lost 4 bases at V and 5 bases at J; junction bases unmatched: 9. Full variable domain (rest looked up from reference TRBV5-6 and TRBJ2-7): DAGVTQSPTHLIKTRGQQVTLRCSPKSGHDTVSWYQQALGQGPQFIFQYYEEEERQRGNFPDRFSGHQFPNYSSELNVNALLLGDSALYLCASSRDTSGGAHEQYFGPGTRLTVT.

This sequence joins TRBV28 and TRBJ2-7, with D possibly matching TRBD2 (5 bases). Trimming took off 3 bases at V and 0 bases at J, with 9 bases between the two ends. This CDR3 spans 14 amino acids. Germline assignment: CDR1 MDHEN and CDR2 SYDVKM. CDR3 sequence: CASSFPADSYEQYF. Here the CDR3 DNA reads TGTGCCAGCAGTTTTCCAGCGGACTCCTACGAGCAGTACTTC.

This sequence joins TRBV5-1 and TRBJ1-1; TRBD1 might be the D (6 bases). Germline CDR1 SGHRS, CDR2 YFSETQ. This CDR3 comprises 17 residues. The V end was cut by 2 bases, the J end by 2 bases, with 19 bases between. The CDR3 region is CASSLQPTGEINTEAFF. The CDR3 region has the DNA TGCGCCAGCAGCTTACAACCGACAGGAGAAATTAACACTGAAGCTTTCTTT.